The rows below give T cell receptor beta chains drawn from one sample of a study of cytomegalovirus exposure and HLA in healthy donors. The data were produced by immunoSEQ multiplex PCR, yet TCRdb's version contains in-frame clones alone and is incomplete. Of about 130,000 clones listed, 83% are singletons. What was sequenced was PBMCs. These receptors all stem from a girl aged 2 to 9 in good health and CMV-seronegative. Both conserved end residues are part of each CDR3. D genes are given only for firm matches. Size values are once, few and many counts, or a class for expanded clones, and some rows have none.

V gene,J gene,D gene,clone size,CDR3 protein,CDR3 DNA
TRBV7-8,TRBJ2-1,TRBD2,NA,CASSHRLAGRNEQFF,TGTGCCAGCAGCCACCGACTAGCGGGGCGGAATGAGCAGTTCTTC
TRBV6-4,TRBJ2-3,TRBD2,once,CASSGSGGATDTQYF,TGTGCCAGCAGTGGGAGCGGGGGGGCCACAGATACGCAGTATTTT
TRBV5-1,TRBJ2-2,NA,NA,CASSLRRADTGELFF,TGCGCCAGCAGCTTAAGGAGGGCCGACACCGGGGAGCTGTTTTTT
TRBV10-1,TRBJ1-3,NA,NA,CASSENSGNTIYF,TGCGCCAGCAGTGAGAACAGCGGAAACACCATATATTTT
TRBV29-1,TRBJ1-1,TRBD1,NA,CSAILGQGTEAFF,TGCAGCGCCATACTCGGACAGGGCACTGAAGCTTTCTTT
TRBV4-1,TRBJ1-2,NA,few,CASTEGNGYTF,TGCGCCAGCACCGAGGGTAACGGCTACACCTTC
TRBV2,TRBJ2-7,TRBD1,NA,CASNQPPLRDRVNPYEQYF,TGTGCCAGCAATCAACCGCCCCTCCGAGACAGGGTCAACCCCTACGAGCAGTACTTC
TRBV14,TRBJ2-2,TRBD1,NA,CASRQGPHSNTGELFF,TGTGCCAGCAGACAGGGGCCCCATTCGAACACCGGGGAGCTGTTTTTT
TRBV6-4,TRBJ1-2,NA,NA,CASSDSVWSRYYGYTF,TGTGCCAGCAGTGACTCAGTATGGTCCAGGTACTATGGCTACACCTTC
TRBV6-5,TRBJ1-6,NA,NA,CASSYARDNSPLHF,TGTGCCAGCAGTTACGCCAGGGATAATTCACCCCTCCACTTT
TRBV18,TRBJ2-3,TRBD1,once,CASSLTGATDTQYF,TGTGCCAGCTCATTGACAGGGGCCACAGATACGCAGTATTTT
TRBV27,TRBJ2-2,TRBD1,NA,CASSLSGQGPLVAGELFF,TGTGCCAGCAGTTTATCGGGACAGGGCCCCCTTGTCGCCGGGGAGCTGTTTTTT
TRBV6-1,TRBJ2-7,TRBD1,NA,CASSVGQMGYEQYF,TGTGCCAGCAGTGTGGGACAGATGGGGTACGAGCAGTACTTC
TRBV7-9,TRBJ2-1,TRBD2,NA,CASSLAGGLNEQFF,TGTGCCAGCAGCCTAGCGGGGGGGCTCAATGAGCAGTTCTTC
TRBV6-5,TRBJ1-4,NA,NA,CASSSTGLPGEKLFF,TGTGCCAGCAGTAGTACAGGGTTACCGGGTGAAAAACTGTTTTTT
TRBV4-3,TRBJ1-6,TRBD1,NA,CASSQAPPGQDPNSPLHF,TGCGCCAGCAGCCAAGCGCCCCCGGGACAGGACCCAAATTCACCCCTCCACTTT
TRBV5-4,TRBJ2-5,TRBD2,few,CASSSGLAGGQETQYF,TGTGCCAGCAGCTCGGGACTAGCGGGAGGGCAAGAGACCCAGTACTTC
TRBV5-1,TRBJ2-1,TRBD1,NA,CASSYDRVPYNEQFF,TGCGCCAGCAGCTACGACAGGGTGCCTTACAATGAGCAGTTCTTC
TRBV27,TRBJ2-2,NA,NA,CASSFGWNTGELFF,TGTGCCAGCAGTTTTGGCTGGAACACCGGGGAGCTGTTTTTT
TRBV11-3,TRBJ2-7,TRBD2,NA,CVSSLRLAGVNEQYF,TGTGTCAGCAGCTTACGGCTAGCGGGAGTTAACGAGCAGTACTTC
TRBV7-8,TRBJ2-5,TRBD2,NA,CASSLGLSGGAVETQYF,TGTGCCAGCAGCTTAGGTCTTAGCGGGGGGGCCGTGGAGACCCAGTACTTC
TRBV7-4,TRBJ1-1,NA,NA,CASSLRRGNTEAFF,TGTGCCAGCAGCTTAAGGAGGGGGAACACTGAAGCTTTCTTT
TRBV5-1,TRBJ1-1,NA,NA,CASSSGQPNTEAFF,TGCGCCAGCAGCTCAGGACAGCCTAACACTGAAGCTTTCTTT
TRBV7-8,TRBJ2-7,TRBD2,NA,CASSLLRSSGTIYEQYF,TGTGCCAGCAGCTTACTTCGGTCTAGCGGGACGATATACGAGCAGTACTTC
TRBV28,TRBJ1-5,TRBD1,few,CASSPDRAAYSNQPQHF,TGTGCCAGCAGTCCCGACAGGGCCGCTTATAGCAATCAGCCCCAGCATTTT
TRBV5-6,TRBJ1-6,NA,once,CASSRGSYNSPLHF,TGTGCCAGCAGTAGGGGATCCTATAATTCACCCCTCCACTTT
TRBV7-2,TRBJ2-5,NA,NA,CASSLNGEETQYF,TGTGCCAGCAGCTTAAACGGGGAAGAGACCCAGTACTTC
TRBV5-1,TRBJ2-3,NA,NA,CASSLGQGRWDTQYF,TGCGCCAGCAGCTTGGGTCAGGGTAGGTGGGATACGCAGTATTTT
TRBV29-1,TRBJ2-1,TRBD2,NA,CSVASSGRCGYEANEQFF,TGCAGCGTTGCTTCTAGCGGGAGGTGTGGGTATGAGGCAAATGAGCAGTTCTTC
TRBV5-4,TRBJ1-2,NA,once,CASSSTGYGYGYTF,TGTGCCAGCAGCTCCACAGGGTACGGCTATGGCTACACCTTC
TRBV4-1,TRBJ1-4,NA,NA,CASSQDPDRYAGEKLFF,TGCGCCAGCAGCCAAGATCCCGATCGCTATGCGGGTGAAAAACTGTTTTTT
TRBV9,TRBJ2-3,NA,NA,CASNPGHRTNTQYF,TGTGCCAGCAACCCGGGACATAGGACAAATACGCAGTATTTT
TRBV30,TRBJ1-1,TRBD1,NA,CAWSPGGTEAFF,TGTGCCTGGAGTCCAGGGGGGACTGAAGCTTTCTTT